This TCR beta chain was retrieved from a study of blood T cells in healthy people across ages. Combining a sample-barcoded 5' primer with a J-beta primer mix, a second PCR ran for roughly 6 to 11 cycles. TCRdb analysed the 5' RACE reads with MiXCR anew, one entry per CDR3 protein. Of approximately 2,000,000 distinct CDR3 sequences in the sample, about 39% were seen once. Germline assignment: CDR1 KGHSH and CDR2 LQKENI. With 5 bases clipped from V and 7 bases from J, the junction kept 7 bases outside the gene matches. This CDR3 contains 13 residues. Sequencing was carried out using blood. This TCR derives from a human donor in good health. The chain recombines TRBV18 with TRBJ2-5; 7 bases fit TRBD1. CDR3 amino acids: CASSSDRDGTQYF. DNA for the CDR3: TGTGCCAGCTCAAGCGACAGGGACGGGACCCAGTACTTC.